The T cell receptor (beta chain) described here comes from a study of cytomegalovirus exposure and HLA in healthy donors. Study as a whole: An early release of data contained about 85 million unique TCRs, which came from HLA-typed donors. Study findings and constraints: In vitro testing confirmed three CMV-associated chains as specific for CMV antigens. TCR beta V- and J-gene trimming, according to a later analysis, was linked to a missense DCLRE1C variant.

This cohort consisted of healthy bone marrow donors. As for this clone: The antigen is unknown.

Primers for the PCR totalled 60 Vbeta and 13 Jbeta. Clones were sequenced by immunoSEQ multiplex PCR, and TCRdb holds only the in-frame ones, with some missing. The sample includes 30,000 to 40,000 clones, 65% to 75% of them seen just once. From germline, CDR1 is SEHNR and CDR2 FQNEAQ (reference sequence). Trimming took 5 bases from V and 10 from J, leaving 15 bases between them. The CDR3 is made up of 14 amino acids. The source material was PBMCs. This chain connects TRBV7-9 to TRBJ1-6; D is possibly TRBD1 (5 bases). The receptor was isolated from a man aged 40-55 years in good health and CMV-seropositive. The CDR3 loop is CASSLAGKQSPLHF. The CDR3 DNA sequence: TGTGCCAGCAGCCTCGCAGGGAAGCAATCACCCCTCCACTTT.